The 21 T cell receptor beta chains in this list originate from one sample, sequenced in a study of blood T cell repertoires in COVID-19. Data came from immunoSEQ multiplex PCR; TCRdb stores just in-frame clones and leaves some out. The table records some 370,000 clones, 80% to 90% of them present only once. Material for sequencing was peripheral blood. Receptors were obtained from a man aged 40-49 years with acute or convalescent COVID-19.

The chain combines TRBV5-5 with TRBJ1-2, with D perhaps matching TRBD1 (5 bases). Trimming pared 4 bases from V and 4 bases from J, leaving 20 bases between. Germline V gene lookup returns CDR1 SGHKS and CDR2 YYEKEE (reference sequence). This CDR3 spans 16 amino acids. CDR3 bases: TGTGCCAGCAGCGTCCGGGGGGGACCGGAACTCTATGGCTACACCTTC. Protein product: CASSVRGGPELYGYTF.

The rearrangement uses TRBV20-1 and TRBJ1-5; a possible D gene is TRBD1 (6 bases). V was cut by 5 bases and J by 5 bases, with 7 bases left in between. The CDR3 length is 11 residues. CDR1 is DFQATT and CDR2 is SNEGSKA in the germline V gene (reference sequence). The CDR3 DNA sequence: TGCAGTGCTCGACAGGATCAGCCCCAGCATTTT. It encodes CSARQDQPQHF.

This chain uses TRBV5-6 with TRBJ1-6; 10 nucleotides match TRBD1. V dropped 3 bases and J dropped 13; count of bases not matched to a gene: 4. Looked up from germline, CDR1 is SGHDT and CDR2 is YYEEEE. The CDR3 spans 13 residues. CDR3 coding DNA: TGTGCCAGCAGCTGGGGACAGGGGAGTCCCCTCCACTTT. Translation gives CASSWGQGSPLHF. Variable domain in full (rest from reference TRBV5-6 and TRBJ1-6): DAGVTQSPTHLIKTRGQQVTLRCSPKSGHDTVSWYQQALGQGPQFIFQYYEEEERQRGNFPDRFSGHQFPNYSSELNVNALLLGDSALYLCASSWGQGSPLHFGNGTRLTVT.

The V call is TRBV27, the J call TRBJ2-2; D may be TRBD2 (5 bases). Germline CDR1 reads MNHEY; CDR2 reads SMNVEV (reference sequence). Trimming took 5 bases from V and 3 from J, leaving 10 bases between them. There are 14 residues in the CDR3. The CDR3 sequence is CASSPGLYTGELFF. The CDR3 region has the DNA TGTGCCAGCAGTCCAGGACTTTACACCGGGGAGCTGTTTTTT.

The rearrangement links TRBV7-9 to TRBJ1-6; no clear D. Germline loops: CDR1 SEHNR, CDR2 FQNEAQ (reference sequence). This CDR3 spans 12 amino acids. Deletions cut 4 bases from V and 10 bases from J, with 8 bases between. CDR3 DNA: TGTGCCAGCAGCTCCCCCCAGTCACCCCTCCACTTT. This sequence encodes CASSSPQSPLHF.

The J gene is TRBJ1-1, the V gene TRBV29-1, with TRBD1 identical over 7 bases. This CDR3 comprises 12 residues. V shed 7 bases, J shed 4 bases, and the junction held 6 bases outside the gene matches. Germline CDR1 and CDR2: SQVTM and ANQGSEA. The CDR3 protein is CSGQGRATEAFF. CDR3 bases: TGCAGCGGACAGGGACGGGCCACTGAAGCTTTCTTT.

V gene TRBV30 combines with J gene TRBJ2-3, with TRBD2 matching over 9 bases. The V segment lost 4 bases and the J segment 8 bases; nucleotides outside the gene matches: 7. From germline, CDR1 is GTSNPN and CDR2 SVGIG (reference sequence). This CDR3 comprises 13 residues. CDR3: CAWKQRGVSTQYF. The CDR3 DNA follows: TGTGCCTGGAAGCAGCGGGGGGTTAGTACGCAGTATTTT. The full variable domain, its missing parts supplied by reference TRBV30 and TRBJ2-3, is SQTIHQWPATLVQPVGSPLSLECTVEGTSNPNLYWYRQAAGRGLQLLFYSVGIGQISSEVPQNLSASRPQDRQFILSSKKLLLSDSGFYLCAWKQRGVSTQYFGPGTRLTVL.

The chain uses TRBV12-2 and TRBJ2-1; the table's D call TRBD2 went unverified against the DNA. TRBV12-2 is a pseudogene segment. The CDR3 consists of 15 residues. CDR3 nucleotides: TGTGCAAGTCGCTTAACGGGAGTGGGCTACAATGAGCAGTTCTTC. Translating it yields CASRLTGVGYNEQFF.

V gene TRBV19 combines with J gene TRBJ2-3, with 14 bases lining up with TRBD2. CDR1 is LNHDA and CDR2 is SQIVND in the germline V gene (reference sequence). J lost 3 bases, V lost 3 bases, and 2 bases had no gene match. The CDR3 extends over 16 amino acids. The CDR3: CASSMGTSGSTDTQYF. CDR3 bases: TGTGCCAGTAGTATGGGGACTAGCGGGAGTACAGATACGCAGTATTTT. Looking up the rest from reference TRBV19 and TRBJ2-3 gives the full variable domain: DGGITQSPKYLFRKEGQNVTLSCEQNLNHDAMYWYRQDPGQGLRLIYYSQIVNDFQKGDIAEGYSVSREKKESFPLTVTSAQKNPTAFYLCASSMGTSGSTDTQYFGPGTRLTVL.

This clone was picked up one time. The chain couples TRBV7-3 to TRBJ1-1; D might be TRBD1 (6 bases). There are 15 residues in the CDR3. With 5 bases removed from V and 11 bases from J, the gap between germline ends came to 24 bases. CDR1 is SGHTA, CDR2 FQGTGA, per germline. The CDR3 is CASSQTPGHSLGAFF. As DNA, the CDR3 is TGTGCCAGCAGCCAGACACCGGGACACTCTCTAGGGGCTTTCTTT.

The rearrangement uses TRBV11-3 and TRBJ2-7; maybe TRBD2 (5 bases). The CDR3 length is 13 residues. V was trimmed by 0 bases and J by 10 bases, leaving 13 bases between them. Germline V gives CDR1 SGHNT, CDR2 YENEEA. CDR3 protein: CASSLEAASGQYF. The CDR3 bases are TGTGCCAGCAGCTTAGAAGCGGCATCGGGACAGTACTTC.

The chain employs TRBV6-5 and TRBJ1-6; TRBD1 is a possible D gene (5 bases). The V gene's germline CDR1 is MNHEY and CDR2 SVGAGI. The CDR3 loop spans 13 amino acids. With 8 bases removed from V and 8 bases from J, the gap between germline ends came to 13 bases. CDR3 amino acids: CASHRQRDSPLHF. CDR3 DNA sequence: TGTGCCAGCCACAGGCAACGCGATTCACCCCTCCACTTT.

The chain links TRBV2 to TRBJ2-1, with 10 positions matching TRBD2. The V gene end was trimmed by 2 bases and the J gene end by 8 bases; junction bases not matched to a gene: 6. Per germline, CDR1 SNHLY and CDR2 FYNNEI. The CDR3 loop spans 15 amino acids. CDR3: CASSELAGGGDEQFF. As DNA, the CDR3 is TGTGCCAGCAGTGAATTAGCGGGAGGTGGCGATGAGCAGTTCTTC.

V gene TRBV6-5 combines with J gene TRBJ2-7, with TRBD1 matching 12 bases. Germline CDR1 reads MNHEY; CDR2 reads SVGAGI. V lost 6 bases and J lost 4; bases outside the gene matches: 4. The CDR3 has 14 amino acids. This chain's CDR3 is CASSPGQGAYEQYF. In DNA form, the CDR3 reads TGTGCCAGCAGCCCGGGACAGGGGGCGTACGAGCAGTACTTC.

This clone appeared a single time. V is TRBV4-1 and J is TRBJ2-6, with TRBD1 matching over 7 bases. The ends lost 6 bases at V and 1 base at J; junction bases unmatched: 12. Germline values: CDR1 MGHRA, CDR2 YSYEKL. The CDR3 contains 18 residues. The CDR3 nucleotides are TGCGCCAGCAGTCCTCAAACAGGGGACAATTCTGGGGCCAACGTCCTGACTTTC. Translated: CASSPQTGDNSGANVLTF.

At least ten counts were recorded for this clone. This chain joins TRBV15 and TRBJ2-2, with 10 bases aligning to TRBD1. V lost 8 bases to trimming and J lost 3 bases; unmatched junction nucleotides: 6. Germline V gives CDR1 LNHNV, CDR2 YYDKDF (reference sequence). The CDR3 is made up of 15 amino acids. The DNA of the CDR3 is TGTGCCACCGGTACCGGGACAGGGGACACCGGGGAGCTGTTTTTT. Translation: CATGTGTGDTGELFF.

The gene calls are TRBV4-1 and TRBJ1-4; 8 bases agree with TRBD1. This CDR3 has 17 amino acids. The V and J ends lost 4 bases and 7 bases, in that order; junction bases with no gene match: 14. Looked up from germline, CDR1 is MGHRA and CDR2 is YSYEKL. CDR3 amino acids: CASSRRTGRNQAEKLFF. The CDR3 DNA is TGCGCCAGCAGCCGTCGGACAGGGAGAAACCAGGCTGAAAAACTGTTTTTT.

This sequence joins TRBV5-4 and TRBJ1-1; 8 positions match TRBD1. Trimming cost V 5 bases and J 8 bases; bases outside gene matches: 8. CDR3 length: 13 residues. CDR1 is SGHNT, CDR2 YYREEE, per germline (reference sequence). The CDR3 loop is CASRIQGAPEAFF. The CDR3 nucleotides are TGTGCCAGCAGGATCCAGGGGGCGCCGGAAGCTTTCTTT.

The V call is TRBV2, the J call TRBJ2-1; D possibly corresponds to TRBD2 (6 bases). CDR1 SNHLY and CDR2 FYNNEI come from the germline V gene. V lost 6 bases and J 0 bases, leaving 12 bases between the germline ends. The CDR3 length is 15 residues. CDR3 residues: CASRGDGSSYNEQFF. CDR3 coding DNA: TGTGCCAGCAGAGGGGACGGGAGCTCCTACAATGAGCAGTTCTTC.

This sequence joins TRBV6-4 and TRBJ2-3, with D perhaps matching TRBD2 (6 bases). V lost 0 bases, J lost 1 base, and 11 bases lay in between. Germline CDR1 reads MRHNA; CDR2 reads SNTAGT. This CDR3 has 16 residues. The CDR3 nucleotides are TGTGCCAGCAGTGACTCCTCTCCGGGGGGCACAGATACGCAGTATTTT. It specifies CASSDSSPGGTDTQYF.

Only one count was recorded for this clone. The chain recombines TRBV29-1 with TRBJ2-1; 9 bases fit TRBD1. V dropped 6 bases and J dropped 5; count of bases not matched to a gene: 11. The CDR3 sequence is 15 residues long. Germline-derived CDR1 and CDR2 are SQVTM and ANQGSEA. CDR3 bases: TGCAGCGTAAATCGGGACAGGGAATTGGACAATGAGCAGTTCTTC. Translated, it gives CSVNRDRELDNEQFF.